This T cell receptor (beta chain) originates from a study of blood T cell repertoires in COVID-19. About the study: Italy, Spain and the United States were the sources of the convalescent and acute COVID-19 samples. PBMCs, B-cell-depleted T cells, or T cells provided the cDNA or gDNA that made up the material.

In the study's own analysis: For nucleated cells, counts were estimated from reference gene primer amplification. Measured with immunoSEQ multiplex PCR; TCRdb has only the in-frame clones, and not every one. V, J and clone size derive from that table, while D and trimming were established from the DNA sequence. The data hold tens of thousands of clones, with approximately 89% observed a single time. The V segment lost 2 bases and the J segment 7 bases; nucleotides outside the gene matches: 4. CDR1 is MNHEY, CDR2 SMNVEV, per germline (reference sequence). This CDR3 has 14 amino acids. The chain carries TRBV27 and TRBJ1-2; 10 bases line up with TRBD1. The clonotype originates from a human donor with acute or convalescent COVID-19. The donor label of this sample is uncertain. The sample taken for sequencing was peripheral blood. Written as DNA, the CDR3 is TGTGCCAGCAGTTTAATGGGACAGGGGTCTGGCTACACCTTC. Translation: CASSLMGQGSGYTF.